This T cell receptor (beta chain) comes out of a study of blood T cell repertoires in COVID-19. CDR3 length equals 14 residues. Germline CDR1 and CDR2: SNHLY and FYNNEI. The V and J ends lost 8 bases and 7 bases, in that order; junction bases with no gene match: 7. The method was immunoSEQ multiplex PCR; TCRdb's version includes in-frame clones alone and lacks a portion of them. Of some 100,000 clones listed, approximately 90% are singletons. The sequencing input was peripheral blood. This rearrangement joins TRBV2 to TRBJ2-2; 10 bases fit TRBD2. The source of this sequence is a woman at least 80 years old with active COVID-19. CDR3 bases: TGTGCCAGCGAACCGGGACTAGCGTTCGGGGAGCTGTTTTTT. The encoded protein is CASEPGLAFGELFF.